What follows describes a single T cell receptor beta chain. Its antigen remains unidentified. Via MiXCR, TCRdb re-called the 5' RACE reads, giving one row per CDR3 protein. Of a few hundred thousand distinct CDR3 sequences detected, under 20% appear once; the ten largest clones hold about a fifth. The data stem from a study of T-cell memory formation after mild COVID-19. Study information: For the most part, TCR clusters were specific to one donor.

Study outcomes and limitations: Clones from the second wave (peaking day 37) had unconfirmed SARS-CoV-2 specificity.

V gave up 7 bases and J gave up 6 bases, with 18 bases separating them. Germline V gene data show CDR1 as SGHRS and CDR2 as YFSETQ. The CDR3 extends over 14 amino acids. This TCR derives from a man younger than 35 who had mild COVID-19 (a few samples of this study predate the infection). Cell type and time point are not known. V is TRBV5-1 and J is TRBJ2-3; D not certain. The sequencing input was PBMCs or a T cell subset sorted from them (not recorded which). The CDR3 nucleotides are TGCGCCAGCTGCCTACTTAGCCCGAGGGATACGCAGTATTTT. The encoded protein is CASCLLSPRDTQYF.